This TCR beta chain was captured by sequencing in a study of human T cells and chemical hapten exposure. Indicated time point: pre-sensitization, week 0. Treatment defined: therapeutic diphenylcyclopropenone sensitization with weekly scalp DPC. Regarding the study as a whole: Large CDR3 similarity clusters arose significantly more often from expanded TCRs than from controls. In the PT1 data, expanded TCR counts showed a positive correlation with patch test score.

One entry per CDR3 protein results from TCRdb running MiXCR on the RACE reads. The sample comprises approximately 100,000 distinct CDR3 sequences, more than 10% of which are singletons, and about 1.6% rests with the top ten. This clonotype was detected a few times. Its matching antigen is unknown. The CDR3 covers 14 residues. The V end lost 3 bases, the J end lost 4 bases, and 12 bases lay between the germline ends. The material sequenced was whole blood, taken in connection with sensitization to the hapten diphenylcyclopropenone (DPC). This TCR came from a woman aged 45-65 years with alopecia areata. Some clones in this sample may be carry-over from other donors' samples. This rearrangement joins TRBV12-3 or TRBV12-4 to TRBJ1-2; D is uncertain. This chain's CDR3 is CASSFRSGVYGYTF. The DNA of the CDR3 is TGTGCCAGCAGTTTTCGCTCTGGCGTCTATGGCTACACCTTC.